This TCR beta chain was captured in a study of CD8 T cells in ankylosing spondylitis. Regarding the study as a whole: Reactive arthritis synovial fluid and blood were previously reported to contain some motif variants. Ankylosing spondylitis blood appeared to carry a characteristic TCR beta motif of fewer than 10 highly homologous variants. Disease-linked clones displayed a CD8+ phenotype and appeared relatively rarely in peripheral blood. Significant enrichment of disease-linked clones was reported in matched ankylosing spondylitis synovial fluid.

TCRdb re-called the 5' RACE reads with MiXCR, one entry per CDR3 protein. The sample includes around 210,000 distinct CDR3 sequences, approximately 8% of them seen just once. This clonotype was counted ten times or more. What it binds is not known. Trimming shortened V by 5 bases and J by 1 base, and 17 bases separated the two germline ends. The CDR3 sequence is 16 residues long. The sample consisted of blood, either unsorted or a sorted T cell fraction (not recorded which). The chain combines TRBV12-3 or TRBV12-4 with TRBJ2-5; D possibly corresponds to TRBD1 (6 bases). This clonotype originated in a female donor with ankylosing spondylitis or in good health (not recorded which). CDR3 nucleotide sequence: TGTGCCAGCAGTCCTACAGGGAAGCGAAGCCAAGAGACCCAGTACTTC. Its translation is CASSPTGKRSQETQYF.